This paragraph reports one TCR beta chain. PCR primers comprised 60 Vbeta and 13 Jbeta primers. TCRdb keeps only in-frame clones here, not all; method: immunoSEQ multiplex PCR. The sample includes more than 100,000 clones, 63% of them seen just once. Germline V gene data show CDR1 as LNHDA and CDR2 as SQIVND (reference sequence). This CDR3 region has 15 residues. After removal of 8 bases from V and 2 bases from J, the junction contained 5 bases not matched to a gene. This entry comes from a study of cytomegalovirus exposure and HLA in healthy donors. The TCR was taken from a man aged 40-49 years in good health and CMV-seropositive. The specimen was PBMCs. The chain combines TRBV19 with TRBJ2-2, with 10 bases matching TRBD2. The CDR3 DNA sequence: TGTGCCAGTCTGAGCGGGGGGGATAACACCGGGGAGCTGTTTTTT. Translation gives CASLSGGDNTGELFF.